What follows are 18 T cell receptor beta chains derived from one specimen sequenced in a study of blood T cell repertoires in COVID-19. Generated by immunoSEQ multiplex PCR, the TCRdb table keeps only in-frame clones and is missing some. The sample consists of 99,000 or so clones, approximately 80% of them appearing once. The sequenced sample consisted of peripheral blood. These receptor sequences come from a woman aged 70 to 79 with acute or convalescent COVID-19.

This clone was recorded only once. The rearrangement joins TRBV7-2 to TRBJ2-1; 16 positions agree with TRBD2. The germline V gene encodes CDR1 SGHTA and CDR2 FQGNSA. The CDR3 consists of 19 residues. V was pared by 7 bases and J by 2 bases, with 11 bases of the junction left unmatched. For the CDR3, the DNA is TGTGCCAGCACCCTGCGCGGGACTAGCGGGGGGGCGGCCTACAATGAGCAGTTCTTC. It translates to CASTLRGTSGGAAYNEQFF.

V and J are TRBV2 and TRBJ1-3; D remains ambiguous. The CDR3 sequence is 14 residues long. Trimming removed 10 bases from V and 1 base from J, with 14 bases in between. CDR1 and CDR2 (germline): SNHLY, FYNNEI. CDR3 DNA: TGTGCCACCCGGGGAGAAGGGTCTGGAAACACCATATATTTT. Its translation is CATRGEGSGNTIYF.

This clone was seen only once. V gene TRBV4-3 combines with J gene TRBJ1-2; no firm D call. Germline V gives CDR1 LGHNA, CDR2 YSLEER. This CDR3 has 15 residues. Trimming pared 0 bases from V and 6 bases from J, leaving 14 bases between. The CDR3 region is CASSQDLVLTHGYTF. DNA for the CDR3: TGCGCCAGCAGCCAAGATCTAGTTTTGACCCATGGCTACACCTTC.

The V and J genes are TRBV5-4 and TRBJ1-1; a possible D gene is TRBD1 (6 bases). CDR1 is SGHNT and CDR2 is YYREEE in the germline V gene (reference sequence). CDR3 size: 12 residues. Trimming cost V 10 bases and J 4 bases, with 14 bases left between them. The CDR3 sequence: CAVGQWGTEAFF. DNA for the CDR3: TGTGCCGTCGGACAGTGGGGCACTGAAGCTTTCTTT. Supplemented by reference TRBV5-4 and TRBJ1-1, the full variable domain reads ETGVTQSPTHLIKTRGQQVTLRCSSQSGHNTVSWYQQALGQGPQFIFQYYREEENGRGNFPPRFSGLQFPNYSSELNVNALELDDSALYLCAVGQWGTEAFFGQGTRLTVV.

The gene calls are TRBV5-6 and TRBJ2-5; D may be TRBD2 (6 bases). CDR3 length: 19 residues. Trimming took off 1 base at V and 8 bases at J, with 30 bases between the two ends. From germline, CDR1 is SGHDT and CDR2 YYEEEE. The DNA for the CDR3 is TGTGCCAGCAGCTTGAGTTTCGGGGCCAGGGAAGGGAGGAGTCGAACCCAGTACTTC. Its translation is CASSLSFGAREGRSRTQYF.

The genes are TRBV7-2 and TRBJ1-1; possibly TRBD1 for D (6 bases). This CDR3 is built from 15 residues. Deletions cut 5 bases from V and 5 bases from J, with 18 bases between. Germline V gene lookup returns CDR1 SGHTA and CDR2 FQGNSA. The DNA for the CDR3 is TGTGCCAGCAGCCTAAGCCCCGACAGGAAAACTGAAGCTTTCTTT. Translating gives CASSLSPDRKTEAFF.

J is TRBJ2-5 and V is TRBV5-1; no reliable D call. The germline CDR1 and CDR2 sequences are SGHRS and YFSETQ. The CDR3 consists of 13 residues. The germline V and J ends were trimmed by 0 bases and 5 bases, with 8 bases remaining between them. The CDR3 DNA reads TGCGCCAGCAGCTTGGGACAAGCCGAGACCCAGTACTTC. Translation gives CASSLGQAETQYF. The full variable domain, completed using reference TRBV5-1 and TRBJ2-5, is KAGVTQTPRYLIKTRGQQVTLSCSPISGHRSVSWYQQTPGQGLQFLFEYFSETQRNKGNFPGRFSGRQFSNSRSEMNVSTLELGDSALYLCASSLGQAETQYFGPGTRLLVL.

The chain is built from TRBV5-1 and TRBJ2-6, with 8 bases lining up with TRBD1. The CDR3 runs 21 residues. Germline V CDR1 and CDR2: SGHRS, YFSETQ. Trimming at V came to 4 bases and at J to 0 bases, leaving 18 bases not matched to a gene. DNA for the CDR3: TGCGCCAGCAGCCCCACCCCCCACACAGGGGGTGGTAGCTCTGGGGCCAACGTCCTGACTTTC. It translates to CASSPTPHTGGGSSGANVLTF.

The chain carries TRBV5-6 and TRBJ2-7; tentative D call: TRBD1 (5 bases). Germline CDR1 and CDR2: SGHDT and YYEEEE. V dropped 4 bases and J dropped 3 bases, with 20 bases sitting between them. CDR3 length equals 16 residues. The CDR3 spells CASSTTRTTSIYEQYF. The CDR3 DNA is TGTGCCAGCAGCACCACCAGGACAACGAGTATCTACGAGCAGTACTTC.

This clone was seen more than once but under ten times. The gene calls are TRBV9 and TRBJ1-2, with 10 bases lining up with TRBD1. Germline loops: CDR1 SGDLS, CDR2 YYNGEE. This CDR3 has 13 residues. The ends lost 4 bases at V and 11 bases at J; junction bases unmatched: 8. CDR3 protein: CASSPGTGVIYTF. CDR3 sequence (DNA): TGTGCCAGCAGCCCCGGGACAGGGGTTATTTACACCTTC.

V usage is TRBV19 and J usage is TRBJ1-1, with D perhaps TRBD1 (6 bases). V was pared by 4 bases and J by 5 bases, with 20 bases between. CDR1 and CDR2 from the germline V gene are LNHDA and SQIVND (reference sequence). This CDR3 has 16 residues. The CDR3: CASSKNRESKGTEAFF. The CDR3 region has the DNA TGTGCCAGTAGTAAGAACAGGGAATCGAAGGGGACTGAAGCTTTCTTT.

The chain carries TRBV10-3 and TRBJ1-3, with a tentative D call TRBD1 (5 bases). The CDR3 spans 14 residues. Germline CDR1 is ENHRY and CDR2 is SYGVKD. Trimming removed 7 bases from V and 4 bases from J, with 14 bases in between. DNA of the CDR3: TGTGCCATCACCTCAAGGGGTGACGGAAACACCATATATTTT. Translation gives CAITSRGDGNTIYF.

The rearrangement uses TRBV5-8 and TRBJ2-7, with TRBD2 matching 7 bases. Trimming removed 4 bases from V and 3 bases from J; junction bases left unmatched: 13. The length of the CDR3 is 16 residues. In germline, CDR1 is SGHTS, CDR2 YDEGEE. CDR3 amino acids: CASSGRVGVVIYEQYF. The CDR3 DNA reads TGTGCCAGCAGCGGGAGGGTTGGGGTCGTCATCTACGAGCAGTACTTC. Using reference TRBV5-8 and TRBJ2-7 for the parts outside the CDR3, the full variable domain is EAGVTQSPTHLIKTRGQQATLRCSPISGHTSVYWYQQALGLGLQFLLWYDEGEERNRGNFPPRFSGRQFPNYSSELNVNALELEDSALYLCASSGRVGVVIYEQYFGPGTRLTVT.

This chain connects TRBV28 to TRBJ2-1; TRBD2 agrees at 9 bases. The CDR3 is 16 amino acids. CDR1 MDHEN and CDR2 SYDVKM come from the germline V gene. J gave up 8 bases and V 6 bases, and 14 bases lay outside the gene matches. The DNA for the CDR3 is TGTGCCAGCAGCCACGGACTAGCGCAGGAGGGATATGAGCAGTTCTTC. Its translation is CASSHGLAQEGYEQFF.

The chain is built from TRBV20-1 and TRBJ2-3; D gene ambiguous. This CDR3 comprises 11 residues. V was clipped by 3 bases and J by 1 base, with 2 bases between them. Per germline, CDR1 DFQATT and CDR2 SNEGSKA (reference sequence). The CDR3 nucleotides are TGCAGTGCTAGCGGCACAGATACGCAGTATTTT. Its translation is CSASGTDTQYF.

The chain recombines TRBV19 with TRBJ2-5; TRBD1 agrees at 7 bases. CDR1 and CDR2 from the germline V gene are LNHDA and SQIVND (reference sequence). The CDR3 sequence is 14 residues long. Trimming cost V 4 bases and J 5 bases; bases outside gene matches: 7. CDR3: CASSTTGNWETQYF. The CDR3 bases are TGTGCCAGTAGTACGACAGGGAATTGGGAGACCCAGTACTTC.

The genes are TRBV9 and TRBJ2-6; 7 bases match TRBD1. The V segment lost 1 base and the J segment 2 bases; nucleotides outside the gene matches: 6. The CDR3 is 17 amino acids. Per germline, CDR1 SGDLS and CDR2 YYNGEE. The CDR3 spells CASSVSPDRAGANVLTF. In DNA form, the CDR3 reads TGTGCCAGCAGCGTATCACCCGACAGGGCTGGGGCCAACGTCCTGACTTTC.

The chain carries TRBV10-2 and TRBJ1-2; D gene ambiguous. The V end lost 7 bases, the J end lost 3 bases, and 9 bases lay between the germline ends. The CDR3 is made up of 12 amino acids. Per germline, CDR1 WSHSY and CDR2 SAAADI. CDR3 in DNA: TGCGCCAGCACTGCAACTTACTATGGCTACACCTTC. It specifies CASTATYYGYTF.